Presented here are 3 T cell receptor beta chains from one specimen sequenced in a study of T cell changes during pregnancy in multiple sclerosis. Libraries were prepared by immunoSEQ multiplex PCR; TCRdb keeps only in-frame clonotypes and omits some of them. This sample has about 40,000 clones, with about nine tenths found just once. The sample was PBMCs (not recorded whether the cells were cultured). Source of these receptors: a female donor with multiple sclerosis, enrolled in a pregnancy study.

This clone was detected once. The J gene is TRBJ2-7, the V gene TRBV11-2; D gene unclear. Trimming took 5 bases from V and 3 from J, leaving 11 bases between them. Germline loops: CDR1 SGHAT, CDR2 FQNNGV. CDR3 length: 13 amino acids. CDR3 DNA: TGTGCCAGCAGCCCAATCGCAGGCTACGAGCAGTACTTC. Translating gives CASSPIAGYEQYF.

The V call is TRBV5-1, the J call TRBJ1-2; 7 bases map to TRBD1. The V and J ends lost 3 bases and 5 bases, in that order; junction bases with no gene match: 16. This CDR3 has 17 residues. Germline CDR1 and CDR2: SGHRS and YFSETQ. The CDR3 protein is CASSSGAQGPPLYGYTF. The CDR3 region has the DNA TGCGCCAGCAGCTCGGGGGCACAGGGGCCCCCCCTATATGGCTACACCTTC.

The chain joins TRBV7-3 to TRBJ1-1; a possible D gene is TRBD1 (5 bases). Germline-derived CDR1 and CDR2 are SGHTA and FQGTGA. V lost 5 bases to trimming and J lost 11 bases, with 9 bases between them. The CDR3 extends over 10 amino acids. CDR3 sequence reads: CASSRDRAFF. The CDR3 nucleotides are TGTGCCAGCAGCCGGGACCGGGCTTTCTTT.